The source of this T cell receptor (beta chain) is a study of blood T cells in healthy people across ages. The V segment lost 3 bases and the J segment 3 bases; nucleotides outside the gene matches: 4. From germline, CDR1 is MRHNA and CDR2 SNTAGT. This CDR3 has 15 residues. A sample-barcoded 5' primer and a J-beta primer mix were used in a second PCR of roughly 7 to 12 cycles. MiXCR, applied by TCRdb to the 5' RACE reads, yields one record per CDR3 protein. The sample consists of more than 500,000 distinct CDR3 sequences, roughly a quarter of them appearing once. These data also formed part of another study, on T cells of mothers and their children.

The clonotype originates from a boy between 2 and 10 years old in good health. The sample comprised blood. This chain uses TRBV6-4 with TRBJ2-3, with 9 bases aligning to TRBD1. As DNA, the CDR3 is TGTGCCAGCAGTGAAGGGGACAGGGAAACAGATACGCAGTATTTT. This gives the protein CASSEGDRETDTQYF.